These T cell receptor beta chains were read from a single sample in a study of Graves' ophthalmopathy and Graves' hyperthyroidism. TCRdb called the multiplex PCR reads again in MiXCR, with one record for every CDR3 protein. The sample lists hundreds of thousands of distinct CDR3 sequences, about 21% occurring once. Sequencing was performed on peripheral blood. The receptors here all came from a woman younger than 35 with stable Graves' hyperthyroidism. CDR3s include the opening cysteine and the closing phenylalanine or tryptophan. D genes are given only for firm matches. Not all rows give a size; the values are once, few, many and, for expanded clones, a class.

CASSLLVIPSNYGYTF,TGTGCCAGCAGTTTACTCGTAATACCTTCTAACTATGGCTACACCTTC,NA,NA,TRBV12-3/TRBV12-4,TRBJ1-2
CVSSFTERETQYF,TGTGTCAGCAGCTTTACAGAGAGAGAAACCCAGTACTTC,NA,NA,TRBV12-3/TRBV12-4,TRBJ2-5
CASSQDWQAGVVAQHF,TGTGCCAGCAGCCAAGATTGGCAGGCGGGGGTGGTTGCCCAGCATTTT,NA,NA,TRBV3-1,TRBJ1-5
CASSFSPWRRKNSPLHF,TGTGCCAGCAGTTTTAGTCCGTGGAGACGGAAGAATTCACCCCTCCACTTT,NA,few,TRBV27,TRBJ1-6
CASRPGRTESGANVLTF,TGTGCCAGCCGACCGGGACGGACCGAATCTGGGGCCAACGTCCTGACTTTC,NA,many,TRBV6-4,TRBJ2-6
CASRRTSGRKETQYF,TGTGCCAGCAGACGGACTAGCGGGAGGAAAGAGACCCAGTACTTC,TRBD2,many,TRBV6-1,TRBJ2-5
CASSQDHSGAARVAEAFF,TGTGCCAGCAGCCAAGATCATTCGGGGGCCGCCAGAGTTGCTGAAGCTTTCTTT,NA,many,TRBV3-1,TRBJ1-1
CACSGSAETQYF,TGTGCCTGTAGCGGGAGTGCGGAGACCCAGTACTTC,TRBD2,NA,TRBV19,TRBJ2-5
CSAPLRETQYF,TGCAGTGCGCCCCTGCGTGAGACCCAGTACTTC,NA,many,TRBV20-1,TRBJ2-5
CASSTRDRITYEQYF,TGTGCCAGCAGCACCCGGGACAGGATCACCTACGAGCAGTACTTC,TRBD1,many,TRBV12-3/TRBV12-4,TRBJ2-7
CASSDGSDWYSYEQYF,TGTGCCAGCAGTGATGGGAGTGACTGGTACTCCTACGAGCAGTACTTC,NA,many,TRBV6-1,TRBJ2-7
CASGDGLYSNQPQHF,TGTGCCAGCGGGGACGGATTATATAGCAATCAGCCCCAGCATTTT,NA,many,TRBV6-2/TRBV6-3,TRBJ1-5
CASSGTLAKNIQYF,TGTGCCAGCAGCGGTACCCTAGCCAAAAACATTCAGTACTTC,NA,many,TRBV7-9,TRBJ2-4
CASSEWGNTEAFF,TGTGCCAGCAGTGAATGGGGGAACACTGAAGCTTTCTTT,NA,many,TRBV6-1,TRBJ1-1
CASSLRGGDRYEQYF,TGTGCCAGCAGTTTACGGGGGGGGGACCGCTACGAGCAGTACTTC,TRBD2,once,TRBV6-5,TRBJ2-7
CARTGGGTEAFF,TGTGCCAGGACAGGGGGCGGCACTGAAGCTTTCTTT,TRBD1,many,TRBV2,TRBJ1-1
CASSLAVRRLADYEQYF,TGTGCCAGCAGCTTAGCGGTACGTCGGCTAGCAGACTACGAGCAGTACTTC,NA,many,TRBV7-2,TRBJ2-7
CASSYTGGVGTEAFF,TGTGCCAGCAGTTACACAGGGGGAGTAGGCACTGAAGCTTTCTTT,TRBD1,NA,TRBV6-5,TRBJ1-1
CASRGTDSYEQYF,TGTGCCAGCAGGGGGACAGACTCCTACGAGCAGTACTTC,TRBD1,many,TRBV6-1,TRBJ2-7
CASSEVGGDGYTF,TGTGCCAGCAGTGAGGTCGGGGGGGACGGCTACACCTTC,NA,NA,TRBV6-1,TRBJ1-2
CASSDGLAGVSYEQYF,TGTGCCAGCAGCGACGGACTAGCGGGAGTATCCTACGAGCAGTACTTC,TRBD2,NA,TRBV11-1,TRBJ2-7
CAWARQGDQPQHF,TGTGCCTGGGCGAGACAGGGGGATCAGCCCCAGCATTTT,TRBD1,few,TRBV30,TRBJ1-5
CASSLGQGAYNEQFF,TGCGCCAGCAGCCTGGGACAGGGAGCCTACAATGAGCAGTTCTTC,TRBD1,NA,TRBV4-1,TRBJ2-1
CASGTLEQYF,TGTGCCAGCGGGACTTTAGAGCAGTACTTC,NA,many,TRBV6-1,TRBJ2-7
CASSLAGLAQAKNIQYF,TGTGCCAGCAGCTTAGCGGGGTTAGCGCAAGCCAAAAACATTCAGTACTTC,NA,many,TRBV7-2,TRBJ2-4
CAWSYDRVFLGTEAFF,TGTGCCTGGAGTTACGACAGGGTGTTTTTGGGCACTGAAGCTTTCTTT,TRBD1,once,TRBV30,TRBJ1-1
CASSLRGSGEETQYF,TGTGCCAGCAGCTTACGAGGCAGCGGGGAGGAGACCCAGTACTTC,TRBD2,many,TRBV7-2,TRBJ2-5
CASSFLGKNYGYTF,TGCGCCAGCAGCTTTTTAGGGAAGAACTATGGCTACACCTTC,NA,many,TRBV5-1,TRBJ1-2
CASSLGLRIGEQYF,TGTGCCAGCAGTTTAGGGCTCAGGATAGGGGAGCAGTACTTC,NA,NA,TRBV12-3/TRBV12-4,TRBJ2-7
CASSLDRTGELFF,TGTGCCAGCAGCTTAGATCGGACCGGGGAGCTGTTTTTT,NA,many,TRBV11-2,TRBJ2-2
CASSKTGSNQPQHF,TGTGCCAGCTCTAAGACAGGGAGCAATCAGCCCCAGCATTTT,TRBD1,once,TRBV2,TRBJ1-5
CANSTRLGSGELFF,TGTGCCAACAGCACCCGTTTGGGGTCCGGGGAGCTGTTTTTT,NA,NA,TRBV14,TRBJ2-2
CAGSSGRSRETQYF,TGTGCCGGCTCTAGCGGGAGGAGTCGGGAGACCCAGTACTTC,TRBD2,many,TRBV6-2/TRBV6-3,TRBJ2-5
CSANTGFYGYTF,TGCAGTGCTAATACAGGTTTCTATGGCTACACCTTC,NA,many,TRBV20-1,TRBJ1-2
CASSEESGGIQETQYF,TGTGCCAGCAGTGAAGAAAGCGGGGGGATTCAAGAGACCCAGTACTTC,TRBD2,few,TRBV6-1,TRBJ2-5
CASSYWDRAGNTIYF,TGTGCCAGCAGTTACTGGGACAGGGCAGGAAACACCATATATTTT,TRBD1,NA,TRBV6-5,TRBJ1-3
CASSEQQRFPYEQYF,TGTGCCAGCAGTGAACAACAGAGGTTCCCCTACGAGCAGTACTTC,NA,many,TRBV6-1,TRBJ2-7
CASIRGSPEAFF,TGTGCCAGCATACGGGGCAGTCCCGAAGCTTTCTTT,NA,many,TRBV14,TRBJ1-1
CAISDGENSNQPQHF,TGTGCCATCAGTGATGGAGAGAATAGCAATCAGCCCCAGCATTTT,NA,many,TRBV10-3,TRBJ1-5
CSAAAGGQPQHF,TGCAGTGCCGCAGCAGGGGGGCAGCCCCAGCATTTT,TRBD1,many,TRBV20-1,TRBJ1-5
CASSPTGTRSSGELFF,TGTGCCAGCAGCCCAACCGGGACTAGGTCTTCCGGGGAGCTGTTTTTT,TRBD2,once,TRBV7-8,TRBJ2-2
CSARDSGNSPLHF,TGCAGTGCTAGGGACAGTGGTAATTCACCCCTCCACTTT,NA,many,TRBV20-1,TRBJ1-6
CSARRGSSSYEQYF,TGCAGTGCTCGTCGTGGGTCTAGCTCCTACGAGCAGTACTTC,NA,many,TRBV20-1,TRBJ2-7
CASSPPGTGGPYEQYF,TGTGCCAGCAGCCCTCCCGGGACAGGGGGTCCCTACGAGCAGTACTTC,TRBD1,many,TRBV11-2,TRBJ2-7